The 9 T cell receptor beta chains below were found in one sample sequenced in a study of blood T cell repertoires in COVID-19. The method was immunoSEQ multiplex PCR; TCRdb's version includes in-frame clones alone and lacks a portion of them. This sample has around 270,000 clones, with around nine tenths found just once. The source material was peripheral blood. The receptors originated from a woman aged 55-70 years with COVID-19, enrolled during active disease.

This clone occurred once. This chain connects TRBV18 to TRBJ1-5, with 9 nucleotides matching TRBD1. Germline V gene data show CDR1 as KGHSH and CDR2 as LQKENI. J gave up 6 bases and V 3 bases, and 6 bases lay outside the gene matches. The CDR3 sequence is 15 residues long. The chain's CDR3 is CASSPVGTGSQPQHF. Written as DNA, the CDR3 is TGTGCCAGCTCACCCGTGGGGACAGGGTCTCAGCCCCAGCATTTT.

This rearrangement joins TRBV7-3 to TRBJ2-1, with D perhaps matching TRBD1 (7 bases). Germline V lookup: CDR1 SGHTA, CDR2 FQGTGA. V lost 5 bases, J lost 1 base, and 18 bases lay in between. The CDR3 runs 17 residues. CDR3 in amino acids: CASSPGVGGISYNEQFF. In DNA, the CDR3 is TGTGCCAGCAGCCCGGGGGTAGGGGGCATATCCTACAATGAGCAGTTCTTC.

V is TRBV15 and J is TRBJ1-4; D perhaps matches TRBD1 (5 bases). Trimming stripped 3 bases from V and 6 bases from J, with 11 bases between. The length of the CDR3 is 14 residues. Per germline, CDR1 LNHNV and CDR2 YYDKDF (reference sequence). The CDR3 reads CATSRRGVYEKLFF. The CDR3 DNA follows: TGTGCCACCAGCAGGCGGGGGGTTTATGAAAAACTGTTTTTT.

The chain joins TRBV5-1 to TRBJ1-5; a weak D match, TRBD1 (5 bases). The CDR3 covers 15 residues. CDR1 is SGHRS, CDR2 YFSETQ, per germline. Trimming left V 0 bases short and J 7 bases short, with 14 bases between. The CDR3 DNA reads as TGCGCCAGCAGCTTGGTCGGGGGGGGAAGACAGCCCCAGCATTTT. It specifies CASSLVGGGRQPQHF.

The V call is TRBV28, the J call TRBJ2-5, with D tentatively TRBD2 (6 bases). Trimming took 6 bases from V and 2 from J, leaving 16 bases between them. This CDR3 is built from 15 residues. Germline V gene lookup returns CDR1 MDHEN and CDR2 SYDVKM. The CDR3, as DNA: TGTGCCAGCAGGTCAAGCGGGTGGGGACAAGAGACCCAGTACTTC. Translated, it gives CASRSSGWGQETQYF.

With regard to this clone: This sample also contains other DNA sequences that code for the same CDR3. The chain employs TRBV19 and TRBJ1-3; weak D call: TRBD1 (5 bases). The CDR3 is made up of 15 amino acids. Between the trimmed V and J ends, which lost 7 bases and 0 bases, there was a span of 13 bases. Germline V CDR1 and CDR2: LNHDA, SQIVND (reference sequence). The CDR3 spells CASTPGGYSGNTIYF. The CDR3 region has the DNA TGTGCCAGTACCCCGGGGGGGTACTCTGGAAACACCATATATTTT.

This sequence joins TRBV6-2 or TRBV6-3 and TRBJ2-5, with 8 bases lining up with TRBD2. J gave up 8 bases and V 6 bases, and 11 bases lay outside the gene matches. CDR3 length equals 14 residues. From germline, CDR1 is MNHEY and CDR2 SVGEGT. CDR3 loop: CASSIAGLKGTQYF. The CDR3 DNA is TGTGCCAGCAGCATAGCGGGATTGAAGGGCACCCAGTACTTC.

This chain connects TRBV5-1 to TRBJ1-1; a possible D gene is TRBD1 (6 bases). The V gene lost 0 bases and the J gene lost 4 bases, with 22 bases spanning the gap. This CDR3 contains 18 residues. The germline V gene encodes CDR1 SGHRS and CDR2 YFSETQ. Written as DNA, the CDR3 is TGCGCCAGCAGCTTGGGGCTATCGGGGGGCGCATCTAGCACTGAAGCTTTCTTT. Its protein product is CASSLGLSGGASSTEAFF. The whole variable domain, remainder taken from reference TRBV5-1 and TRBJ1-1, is KAGVTQTPRYLIKTRGQQVTLSCSPISGHRSVSWYQQTPGQGLQFLFEYFSETQRNKGNFPGRFSGRQFSNSRSEMNVSTLELGDSALYLCASSLGLSGGASSTEAFFGQGTRLTVV.

Here the CDR3 reads CASSERTGTANVLTF. In nucleotides, the CDR3 is TGTGCCAGCAGTGAAAGGACAGGGACTGCCAACGTCCTGACTTTC. The J gene is TRBJ2-6, the V gene TRBV6-1, with TRBD1 identical over 8 bases. Germline CDR1 is MNHNS and CDR2 is SASEGT. After removal of 2 bases from V and 7 bases from J, the junction contained 4 bases not matched to a gene. This CDR3 contains 15 residues.